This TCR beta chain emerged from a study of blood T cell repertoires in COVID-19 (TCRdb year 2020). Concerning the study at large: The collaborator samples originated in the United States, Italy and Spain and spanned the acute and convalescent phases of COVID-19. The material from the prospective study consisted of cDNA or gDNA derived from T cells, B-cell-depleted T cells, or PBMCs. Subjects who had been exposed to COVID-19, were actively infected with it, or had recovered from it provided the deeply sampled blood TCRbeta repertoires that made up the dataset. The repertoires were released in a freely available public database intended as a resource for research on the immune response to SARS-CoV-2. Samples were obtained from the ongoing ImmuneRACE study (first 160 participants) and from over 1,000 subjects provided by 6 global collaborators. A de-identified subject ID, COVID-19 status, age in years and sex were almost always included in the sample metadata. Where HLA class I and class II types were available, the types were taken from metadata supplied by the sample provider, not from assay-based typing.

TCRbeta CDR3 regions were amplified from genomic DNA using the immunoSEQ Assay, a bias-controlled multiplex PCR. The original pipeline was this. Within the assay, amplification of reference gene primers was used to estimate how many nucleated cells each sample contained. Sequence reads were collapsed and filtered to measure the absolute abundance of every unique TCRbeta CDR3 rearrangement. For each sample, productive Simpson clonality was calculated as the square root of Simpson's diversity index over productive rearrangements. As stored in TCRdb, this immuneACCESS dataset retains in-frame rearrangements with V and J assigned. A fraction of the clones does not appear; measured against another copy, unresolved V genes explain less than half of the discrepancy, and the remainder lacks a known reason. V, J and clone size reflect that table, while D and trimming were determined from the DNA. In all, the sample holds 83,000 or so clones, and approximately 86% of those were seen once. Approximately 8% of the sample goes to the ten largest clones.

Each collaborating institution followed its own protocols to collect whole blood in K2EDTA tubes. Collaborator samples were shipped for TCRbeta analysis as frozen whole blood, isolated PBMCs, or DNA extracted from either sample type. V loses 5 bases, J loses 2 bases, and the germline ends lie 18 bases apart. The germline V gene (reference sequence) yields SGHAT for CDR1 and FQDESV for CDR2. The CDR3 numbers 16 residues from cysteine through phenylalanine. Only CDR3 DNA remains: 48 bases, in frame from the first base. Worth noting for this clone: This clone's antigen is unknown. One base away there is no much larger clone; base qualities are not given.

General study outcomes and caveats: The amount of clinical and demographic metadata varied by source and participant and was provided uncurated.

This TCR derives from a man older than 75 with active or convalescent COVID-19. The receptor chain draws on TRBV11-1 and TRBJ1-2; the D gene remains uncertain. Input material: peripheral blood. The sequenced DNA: TGTGCCAGCAGCCAAGGAGACCACGGTTTGAACTATGGCTACACCTTC. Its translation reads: CASSQGDHGLNYGYTF.